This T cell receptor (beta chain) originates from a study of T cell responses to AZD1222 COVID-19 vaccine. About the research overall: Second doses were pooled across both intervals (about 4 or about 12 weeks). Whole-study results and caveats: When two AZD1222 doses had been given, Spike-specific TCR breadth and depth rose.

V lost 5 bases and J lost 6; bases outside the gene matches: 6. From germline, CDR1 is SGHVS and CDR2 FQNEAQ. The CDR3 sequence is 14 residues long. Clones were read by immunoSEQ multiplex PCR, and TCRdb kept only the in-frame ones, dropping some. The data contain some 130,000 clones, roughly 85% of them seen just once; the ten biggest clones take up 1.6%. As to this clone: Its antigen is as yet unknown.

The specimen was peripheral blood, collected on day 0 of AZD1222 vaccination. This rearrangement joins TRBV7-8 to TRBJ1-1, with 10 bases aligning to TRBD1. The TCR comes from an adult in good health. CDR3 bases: TGTGCCAGCAGCCGCGGGACAGGGGACGCTGAAGCTTTCTTT. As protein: CASSRGTGDAEAFF.